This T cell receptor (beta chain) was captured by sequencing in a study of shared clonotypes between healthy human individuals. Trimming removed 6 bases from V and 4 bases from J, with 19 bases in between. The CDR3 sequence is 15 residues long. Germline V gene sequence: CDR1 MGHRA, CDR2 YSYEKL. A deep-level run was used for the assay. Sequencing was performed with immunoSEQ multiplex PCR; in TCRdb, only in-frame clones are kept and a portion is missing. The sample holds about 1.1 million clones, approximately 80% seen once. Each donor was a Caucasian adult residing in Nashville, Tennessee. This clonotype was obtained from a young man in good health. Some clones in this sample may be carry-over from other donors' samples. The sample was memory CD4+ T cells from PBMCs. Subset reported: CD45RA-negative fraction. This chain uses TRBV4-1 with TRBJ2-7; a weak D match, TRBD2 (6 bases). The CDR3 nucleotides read TGCGCCAGCAGGGACTATCCTAAAGCCATTTACGAGCAGTACTTC. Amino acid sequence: CASRDYPKAIYEQYF.